This T cell receptor (beta chain) was found in a study of OX40 agonist ivuxolimab in advanced cancers. Concerning the study at large: Ivuxolimab was a fully human IgG2 agonistic monoclonal antibody targeting the costimulatory receptor OX40 (CD134). Of the approximately 50 dose-escalation patients, hepatocellular carcinoma was present in about 19, melanoma in around 15, renal cell carcinoma in 9 and head and neck cancer in 9. The paper reports the monotherapy dose-escalation portion (N of about 47 patients) of the phase I ivuxolimab trial. Patients were allowed to have had prior anti-PD-1, anti-PD-L1 or anti-CTLA-4 therapy, and 30% to 40% of the dose-escalation patients had previously received checkpoint inhibitors. Partial responses were achieved by three dose-escalation patients, of whom one had hepatocellular carcinoma and two had cutaneous melanoma. Intravenous ivuxolimab was administered to patients every 2 weeks at six dose levels: 0.01, 0.1, 0.3, 1.5, 3 and 10 mg/kg. In the dose-escalation cohort, 70% to 85% of patients were male, and the mean age was roughly 60 years with a range of roughly 20 to 79. The point of sequencing TCRbeta in the periphery was to test whether ivuxolimab changed TCR sequence diversity and drove clonal T-cell expansion. Results and caveats for the whole study, not just this receptor: At doses of 0.1 to 3.0 mg/kg, clonal expansion of both CD4+ and CD8+ T cells in blood was seen between baseline and week 6. Low levels of normalized T-cell clonal expansion were also seen in some nonresponding patients. In the 0.1-3.0 mg/kg groups, partial responders had among the lowest normalized peripheral clonal expansion, particularly in CD8+ T cells. After ivuxolimab, more expanded clones were found on average in CD8+ T cells than in CD4+ T cells. The antigen specificity of the peripheral T cells that underwent clonal expansion was not determined.

Taken from cysteine to phenylalanine, the CDR3 has 14 residues. Just the 42-base CDR3 DNA is kept, in frame starting at base 1. V gives up 4 bases and J gives up 4 bases, and the segment between their germline ends measures 13 bases. The germline V gene sets CDR1 to SGDLS and CDR2 to YYNGEE. To note about this clone: Its antigen is currently not known. No base quality information exists; no much larger clone differs at one position.

The trial excluded patients who had a history of autoimmune disease or were on systemic immunosuppression. In every dose cohort, peripheral blood was drawn for TCR sequencing at baseline, cycle 4 day 1, and cycle 7 day 1. The samples were taken from a phase I, first-in-human, multicenter, open-label dose-escalation trial of ivuxolimab. The trial enrolled adults with locally advanced or metastatic head and neck squamous cell, hepatocellular, melanoma or renal cell carcinoma. Before TCR sequencing, CD4+ T cells and CD8+ T cells were sorted from peripheral blood as separate populations. Genomic DNA was extracted from sorted cells for sequencing of the TCRbeta CDR3 region. The immunoSEQ Assay was used for sequencing of TCRbeta CDR3 regions. What TCRdb holds here is the immuneACCESS table cut down to in-frame rearrangements. Part of the clones is not present; checked against another copy, under half of the missing clones reflect an unresolved V gene, and the others are unexplained. The sample has approximately 91,000 clones on record, 65% to 90% of them singletons. The top ten constitute around 2% of the sample.

This sequence uses TRBV9 and TRBJ2-3; no D gene call is confident. Sequencing used CD4+ or CD8+ T cells sorted from blood, obtained in a trial of the OX40 agonist ivuxolimab. This sequence originates from an adult with an advanced solid tumor such as melanoma, head and neck, liver or kidney cancer. The bases are TGTGCCAGCAGCCAATGGGCTACCTCAGATACGCAGTATTTT. Its protein is CASSQWATSDTQYF.